The source of this T cell receptor (beta chain) is a study of shared clonotypes between healthy human individuals (TCRdb year 2020). At the level of the whole study: The cohort included three men and a couple of women between 18 and 49 years of age. Each donor's leukapheresis produced roughly between roughly 0.85 and 9.5 billion PBMCs. To increase sequencing depth and limit assay-specific biases, TCR repertoire library preparation and sequencing were carried out by different laboratories using diverse techniques. Per donor, three plates each were used for CD4 naive and CD4 memory, two for CD8 naive, and one for CD8 memory. To estimate repertoire size and how much clonotypes are shared between individuals, the study performed deep sequencing of blood TCR repertoires from a few healthy adults. Overall study outcomes, separate from this receptor: Sampling was limited to blood, and TCR repertoires in tissue likely differ from TCR repertoires in blood. About 5% of naive CD4, 3.5% of naive CD8, approximately 2% of memory CD4, and less than 0.45% of memory CD8 clonotypes were shared across several donors. Higher generation probabilities were observed for clonotypes shared by all four sorted-subset donors than for non-shared clonotypes. Based on pairwise subsampling, the degree of clonotype sharing among donors was expected to be affected by sequencing depth. Estimated clonotype richness was generally larger for naive than for memory subsets. Because the study included a small number of donors, the genetic and exposure-history diversity represented was limited. Even with the large sequencing depth, rarefaction of the sorted-subset datasets indicated that sequencing was incomplete.

Remarks on this clone: Its antigen is not yet known. It has no much larger one-base neighbor in the sample; base qualities were not kept.

CDR1 and CDR2 are read off the germline V gene as LGHNA and YNFKEQ. At the junction V is shortened by 2 bases and J by 4 bases; bases outside the gene matches: 5. The CDR3 runs 17 residues from the cysteine to the phenylalanine. Of the read, only the CDR3 DNA is kept; its 51 bases are in frame from base 1. TCR CDR3 regions were amplified from genomic DNA by multiplex PCR using the deep immunoSEQ assay. Extracted genomic DNA from each cell subset was distributed evenly across all wells of several immunoSEQ 96-well plates, and each plate was treated as a replicate. For sorted subsets, approximately 210 ng genomic DNA, equal to approximately 30,000 T cell genomes, was loaded into each replicate PCR. Purified libraries were quantified with a Qubit 3.0 fluorometer, sized on a Bioanalyzer 2100, and re-quantified with the KAPA Library Quantification kit. Every immunoSEQ 96-well plate was sequenced on a separate single-read 150-cycle Illumina NextSeq 550 flow cell. The authors' analysis ran thus. Because the immunoSEQ output held only junctional sequences and lacked quality scores, the filtering could not match the filtering applied to full-length reads. To assign V/J genes and CDR3, sequences were annotated using PyIR, a Python wrapper for IgBLAST v1.9, with IMGT germline references. Reads with weak V/J assignments (E-value above 1e-6), missing CDR3, stop codons, out-of-frame junctions, or ambiguous translated residues were removed. V3J clonotypes were defined by identical inferred V gene, J gene, and CDR3 amino acid sequence. Percentage overlap between repertoires was calculated by dividing the number of shared unique clonotypes by the size of the smaller repertoire. RTK rarefaction, the Chao1 estimator, and Recon v2.1 estimates of unobserved clonotypes were used to assess repertoire richness. Generation probabilities were computed with OLGA for all TCRbeta clonotypes obtained by the gDNA method from several donors. TCRdb stores this immuneACCESS table with in-frame sequences only. Part of the clones is absent; in the studies checked, under half of the shortfall reflects unresolved V genes, and no reason is known for the rest. V and J calls and clone size follow that table, whereas D and trimming were derived from the DNA. The sample table records about 2,100,000 clones; roughly 91% of these occur just once. The ten largest clonotypes hold more than 1.5% of the sample.

CD8 naive samples consisted of CD45RO-negative cells that were positively selected for CCR7, yielding a CD45RA+CCR7+ population without TemRA cells. Donors were healthy HIV-negative adults with no recently reported acute infections or vaccinations. All donors were Caucasian adults living in Nashville, Tennessee, USA. After blood collection by leukapheresis, PBMCs were isolated using Ficoll-Histopaque density gradient centrifugation and then cryopreserved in the vapor phase of liquid nitrogen. Purity and quantity of every magnetically sorted T cell population were checked by analytical flow cytometry. Genomic DNA was isolated from each sorted fraction and quantified by UV absorbance on a Nanodrop 2000c.

Sequenced: naive CD8+ T cells from PBMCs. The cell subset or site label, read with the paper, signifies: CD45RA+CCR7+. This receptor was obtained from a man aged 18 to 30 in good health. Some clones in this sample may be carry-over from other donors' samples. The sequence links TRBV4-2 to TRBJ2-1, and 13 junction bases match TRBD2. The CDR3 reads as follows: CASSQSGLAGEYNEQFF. The nucleotide sequence reads as follows: TGTGCCAGCAGCCAATCAGGACTAGCGGGAGAGTACAATGAGCAGTTCTTC.